This T cell receptor (beta chain) derives from a study of blood T cell repertoires in COVID-19 (dated by TCRdb to 2018 to 2021). In the study overall: Collaborator samples came from the United States, Italy and Spain and covered acute and convalescent phases of COVID-19. The material from the prospective study consisted of cDNA or gDNA derived from T cells, B-cell-depleted T cells, or PBMCs. Subjects who had been exposed to COVID-19, were actively infected with it, or had recovered from it provided the deeply sampled blood TCRbeta repertoires that made up the dataset. A freely available public database, intended as a resource for researchers studying the immune response to SARS-CoV-2, is where the repertoires were released. The samples were drawn from the first 160 participants of the ongoing ImmuneRACE study and from 1,254 subjects provided by 6 global collaborators. Nearly every sample came with metadata listing a de-identified subject ID, COVID-19 status, age in years and sex. Where HLA class I and class II types were available, the types were taken from metadata supplied by the sample provider, not from assay-based typing.

Whole blood was collected in K2EDTA tubes by collaborating institutions according to the institutions' own protocols. For TCRbeta analysis, collaborators shipped samples as frozen whole blood, isolated PBMCs, or DNA extracted from either of those sample types. Details on this clone: It lacks a known antigen. Base-call qualities are not available, and no considerably larger clone is one nucleotide away.

Overall study results and their limits: The quantity of clinical and demographic metadata differed by source and by participant and was supplied without curation.

The immunoSEQ Assay, a bias-controlled multiplex PCR, was used to amplify TCRbeta CDR3 regions from genomic DNA. Per the source publication's procedure: Within the assay, amplification of reference gene primers was used to estimate how many nucleated cells each sample contained. To quantify the absolute abundance of each unique TCRbeta CDR3 rearrangement, sequence reads were collapsed and filtered. For each sample, productive Simpson clonality was calculated as the square root of Simpson's diversity index over productive rearrangements. Drawn from immuneACCESS, this table holds only the in-frame rearrangements with V and J called that TCRdb kept. Clones are partly lost; checked studies trace under half to an unresolved V gene and leave the rest unexplained. V and J calls plus clone size are reproduced from that table; the DNA served to infer D and trimming. Counted in this sample were approximately 75,000 clones; 74% of them appeared once. The top ten clonotypes cover roughly 2.6% of the sample.

The sample taken for sequencing was peripheral blood. This receptor was obtained from a human donor with acute or convalescent COVID-19. The donor label of this sample is uncertain.

The nucleotides are TGTGCCAGCAGCAAAAAGGGGGCGGGTACGCAGTATTTT. Translated, this is CASSKKGAGTQYF. This receptor chain uses TRBV3-1 (or the pseudogene TRBV3-2) and TRBJ2-3, with 7 bases matching TRBD1. The germline V gene (reference sequence) gives CDR1 as LGHDT and CDR2 as YNNKEL. The CDR3 measures 13 amino acids from cysteine to phenylalanine. Of the read, only the CDR3 DNA is kept; its 39 bases are in frame from base 1. V has 5 bases trimmed and J has 8 bases trimmed; junction bases matching no gene number 7.